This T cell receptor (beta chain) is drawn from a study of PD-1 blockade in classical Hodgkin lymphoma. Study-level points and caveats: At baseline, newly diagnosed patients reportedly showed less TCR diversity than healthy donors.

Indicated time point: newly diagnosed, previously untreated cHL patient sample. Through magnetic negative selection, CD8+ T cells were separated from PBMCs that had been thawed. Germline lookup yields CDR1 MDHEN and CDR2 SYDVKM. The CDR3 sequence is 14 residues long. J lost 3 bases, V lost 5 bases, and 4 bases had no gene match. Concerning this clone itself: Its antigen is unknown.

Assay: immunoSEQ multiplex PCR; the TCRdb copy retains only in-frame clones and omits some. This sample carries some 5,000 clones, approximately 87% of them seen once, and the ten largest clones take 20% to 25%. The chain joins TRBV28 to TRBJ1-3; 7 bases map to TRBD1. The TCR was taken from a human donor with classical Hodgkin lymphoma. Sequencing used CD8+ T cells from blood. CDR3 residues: CASSVDRDGNTIYF. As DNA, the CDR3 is TGTGCCAGCAGTGTCGACAGGGATGGAAACACCATATATTTT.